The entry that follows covers one T cell receptor beta chain sequence. Its antigen is currently unknown. There are 13 residues in the CDR3. Germline assignment: CDR1 SGHTA and CDR2 FQGNSA. Trimming shortened V by 1 base and J by 4 bases, and 7 bases separated the two germline ends. With 60 Vbeta and 13 Jbeta primers, the PCR was carried out. Generated by immunoSEQ multiplex PCR, the TCRdb table keeps only in-frame clones and is missing some. Among about 110,000 clones listed, about 74% were seen once. The sample comes from a study of cytomegalovirus exposure and HLA in healthy donors. On the study more broadly: Some 180 million T cells yielded some 120 million unique TCR beta sequences in earlier analysis.

Study conclusions and caveats: In an earlier analysis, productive rearrangement rates for most beta V segments clustered near 87% or 30%. Being indistinguishable, some V segments were excluded, TRBV6-2 and TRBV6-3 among them. A later analysis showed HLA-associated TCR beta chains outstripping equally common others in clonal expansion.

The sequenced sample consisted of PBMCs. The chain recombines TRBV7-2 with TRBJ1-2; D remains unclear. This receptor was identified in a woman aged 35 to 49 in good health and CMV-seropositive. For the CDR3, the DNA is TGTGCCAGCAGCTTAGTCCCGAGCTATGGCTACACCTTC. Its protein product is CASSLVPSYGYTF.